The entry below describes one T cell receptor (beta chain). This clone was found a few times. It lacks a known antigen. There are no base qualities to consult, and no much larger clone falls within one base. TCRbeta CDR3 regions were amplified from genomic DNA using the immunoSEQ Assay, a bias-controlled multiplex PCR. In the authors' own workflow: Within the assay, amplification of reference gene primers was used to estimate how many nucleated cells each sample contained. To quantify the absolute abundance of each unique TCRbeta CDR3 rearrangement, sequence reads were collapsed and filtered. For each sample, productive Simpson clonality was calculated as the square root of Simpson's diversity index over productive rearrangements. Entries here come from immuneACCESS through TCRdb and include only in-frame sequences with V and J called. Some clones fail to appear in such tables; in the studies checked, an unresolved V gene covers under half of the shortfall, and the cause of the remainder is unknown. The V and J calls and the clone size are those of that table, but D and trimming were determined from the DNA. For this sample there are 23,000 or so clones; 80% to 85% appear just once. The ten top clones hold over 6.5% of the sample.

The sample comes from a study of blood T cell repertoires in COVID-19 (dated by TCRdb to 2019 to 2021). The study in broad terms: Samples covering the acute and convalescent phases of COVID-19 were provided by collaborators in the United States, Italy and Spain. Where available, HLA class I and class II types were obtained from metadata supplied by the sample provider rather than from assay-based typing. Samples came from the ongoing ImmuneRACE study (first 160 participants) plus 1,254 subjects from 6 global collaborators. A de-identified subject ID, COVID-19 status, age in years and sex were almost always included in the sample metadata. The prospective study material was composed of cDNA or gDNA derived from T cells, B-cell-depleted T cells, or PBMCs. The repertoires were released in a freely available public database meant as a resource for research on the immune response to SARS-CoV-2. Deeply sampled blood TCRbeta repertoires from subjects exposed to, actively infected with, or recovered from COVID-19 were included in the dataset. General conclusions and limits of the study: The amount of clinical and demographic metadata varied by source and participant and was provided uncurated.

Each collaborating institution followed its own protocols to collect whole blood in K2EDTA tubes. For TCRbeta analysis, collaborators shipped samples as frozen whole blood, isolated PBMCs, or DNA extracted from either of those sample types. CDR1 and CDR2, looked up from the germline V gene (reference sequence), are LGHDT and YNNKEL. Unmatched junction bases come to 5, with V trimmed by 1 base and J by 2 bases. The CDR3 runs 17 residues from the cysteine to the phenylalanine. Only the CDR3 DNA is retained, 51 bases long and in frame from the first base. The source is a man in his sixties or seventies with acute or convalescent COVID-19. The V and J segments used are TRBV3-1 (or the pseudogene TRBV3-2) and TRBJ2-1, and 10 bases in between align with TRBD2. Material: peripheral blood. The CDR3 sequence is CASSQGASGRAYNEQFF. The DNA sequence is as follows: TGTGCCAGCAGCCAAGGGGCCAGCGGGAGGGCCTACAATGAGCAGTTCTTC.